Following are 29 T cell receptor beta chains from one sample sequenced in a study of T cell responses to AZD1222 COVID-19 vaccine. Data came from immunoSEQ multiplex PCR; TCRdb stores just in-frame clones and leaves some out. The repertoire holds about 130,000 clones, with approximately 88% as singletons. The starting material was peripheral blood, obtained on day 0 of AZD1222 vaccination. Receptor source: an adult in good health.

This chain uses TRBV7-8 with TRBJ1-2, with 7 bases fitting TRBD1. V lost 5 bases and J lost 4; bases outside the gene matches: 10. The CDR3 totals 15 residues. Germline values: CDR1 SGHVS, CDR2 FQNEAQ. CDR3 coding DNA: TGTGCCAGCAGCCCGGGGACAGTTTTGGGCTATGGCTACACCTTC. Translation: CASSPGTVLGYGYTF.

This clone was detected only a few times. This chain uses TRBV3-1 (or the pseudogene TRBV3-2) with TRBJ2-2, with 11 positions matching TRBD2. This CDR3 contains 15 residues. In germline, CDR1 is LGHDT, CDR2 YNNKEL (reference sequence). Trimming cost V 4 bases and J 5 bases; bases outside gene matches: 3. CDR3 in amino acids: CASSLSGGVTGELFF. The CDR3 DNA sequence: TGTGCCAGCAGCCTTAGCGGGGGGGTTACCGGGGAGCTGTTTTTT.

The chain links TRBV3-1 (or the pseudogene TRBV3-2) to TRBJ2-1; no firm D call. Germline lookup yields CDR1 LGHDT and CDR2 YNNKEL (reference sequence). The CDR3 consists of 10 residues. Trimming shortened V by 5 bases and J by 10 bases, and 6 bases separated the two germline ends. The CDR3 reads CASSLQEQFF. In nucleotides, the CDR3 is TGTGCCAGCAGCTTACAGGAGCAGTTCTTC.

The V call is TRBV5-8, the J call TRBJ1-2; no definite D call. CDR3 length equals 12 residues. In germline, CDR1 is SGHTS, CDR2 YDEGEE. Trimming pared 4 bases from V and 10 bases from J, leaving 14 bases between. The CDR3 loop is CASSRTVDPYTF. DNA for the CDR3: TGTGCCAGCAGCCGAACTGTGGACCCCTACACCTTC.

The CDR3 is CASSQGYAREGDGYTF. In DNA, the CDR3 is TGCGCCAGCAGCCAAGGGTATGCAAGGGAGGGGGATGGCTACACCTTC. V and J are TRBV4-3 and TRBJ1-2; possible D gene TRBD1, 6 bases. Germline CDR1 reads LGHNA; CDR2 reads YSLEER. V was pared by 1 base and J by 6 bases, with 18 bases between. This CDR3 is 16 amino acids long.

This chain connects TRBV21-1 to TRBJ1-2. TRBV21-1 is a pseudogene. CDR3 length: 14 residues. CDR3 sequence reads: CASSKEAPRRGYTF. The CDR3, as DNA: TGTGCCAGCAGCAAAGAGGCACCCCGACGTGGCTACACCTTC.

V gene TRBV19 combines with J gene TRBJ2-7; a possible D gene is TRBD1 (6 bases). The germline V gene has CDR1 LNHDA and CDR2 SQIVND (reference sequence). The CDR3 is 13 residues long. V lost 6 bases to trimming and J lost 3 bases, with 12 bases between them. The CDR3, as DNA: TGTGCCAGTAGCGGACAGAATCGCTACGAGCAGTACTTC. Protein sequence: CASSGQNRYEQYF.

The CDR3 here is CASSPTGTGGWETQYF. CDR3 nucleotides: TGCGCCAGCAGCCCAACCGGGACAGGGGGCTGGGAGACCCAGTACTTC. The V gene is TRBV5-1, the J gene TRBJ2-5, with 12 bases matching TRBD1. J lost 5 bases, V lost 4 bases, and 9 bases had no gene match. Germline assignment: CDR1 SGHRS and CDR2 YFSETQ. The CDR3 sequence is 16 residues long.

A remark on this clone: Additional DNA sequences in this sample encode the identical CDR3. The chain is built from TRBV19 and TRBJ2-3, with D perhaps given as TRBD1 or TRBD2 (5 bases each). The V and J ends lost 5 bases and 5 bases respectively, with 8 bases between them. The length of the CDR3 is 12 residues. Germline-derived CDR1 and CDR2 are LNHDA and SQIVND (reference sequence). The CDR3 protein is CASSPRGDTQYF. The DNA of the CDR3 is TGTGCCAGTAGTCCGAGGGGAGATACGCAGTATTTT.

V usage is TRBV20-1 and J usage is TRBJ1-2; perhaps TRBD1 as D (5 bases). Trimming stripped 3 bases from V and 0 bases from J, with 8 bases between. The V gene's germline CDR1 is DFQATT and CDR2 SNEGSKA (reference sequence). The CDR3 is 13 residues long. The CDR3 loop is CSASTGSNYGYTF. The CDR3 DNA reads as TGCAGTGCTAGTACAGGATCTAACTATGGCTACACCTTC.

V gene TRBV28 combines with J gene TRBJ1-2; D gene unclear. The V end was cut by 1 base, the J end by 4 bases, with 13 bases between. Germline CDR1 and CDR2: MDHEN and SYDVKM. This CDR3 has 15 residues. CDR3 sequence (DNA): TGTGCCAGCAGTTTATTGGCAGACGCCGTCTATGGCTACACCTTC. It specifies CASSLLADAVYGYTF.

This sequence joins TRBV15 and TRBJ2-1, with a tentative D call TRBD2 (6 bases). Looked up from germline, CDR1 is LNHNV and CDR2 is YYDKDF (reference sequence). The CDR3 is 17 amino acids. Deletions cut 0 bases from V and 6 bases from J, with 18 bases between. In DNA, the CDR3 is TGTGCCACCAGCAGAGAACGACTAGTTGCTGGGAGCAATGAGCAGTTCTTC. Protein product: CATSRERLVAGSNEQFF.

CDR3 residues: CAWSANEKLFF. In DNA form, the CDR3 reads TGTGCCTGGAGTGCGAATGAAAAACTGTTTTTT. The genes are TRBV30 and TRBJ1-4; D gene uncertain. Germline V gene sequence: CDR1 GTSNPN, CDR2 SVGIG (reference sequence). This CDR3 spans 11 amino acids. V lost 1 base and J 5 bases, leaving 2 bases between the germline ends.

V gene TRBV5-1 combines with J gene TRBJ2-3; perhaps TRBD2 as D (6 bases). V shed 0 bases and J shed 2 bases, with 13 bases lying between them. The CDR3 extends over 16 amino acids. Germline V gives CDR1 SGHRS, CDR2 YFSETQ. The CDR3 protein is CASSLAGTSYTDTQYF. DNA of the CDR3: TGCGCCAGCAGCTTGGCCGGGACTTCATACACAGATACGCAGTATTTT. The full variable domain, its missing parts supplied by reference TRBV5-1 and TRBJ2-3, is KAGVTQTPRYLIKTRGQQVTLSCSPISGHRSVSWYQQTPGQGLQFLFEYFSETQRNKGNFPGRFSGRQFSNSRSEMNVSTLELGDSALYLCASSLAGTSYTDTQYFGPGTRLTVL.

This rearrangement joins TRBV28 to TRBJ1-2; 9 bases are a match to TRBD1. The CDR3 extends over 13 amino acids. CDR1 is MDHEN and CDR2 is SYDVKM in the germline V gene. J gave up 8 bases and V 7 bases, and 8 bases lay outside the gene matches. As DNA, the CDR3 is TGTGCCAGCACTGGACGACAGGGGGTCGGCTACACCTTC. Translation: CASTGRQGVGYTF.

J is TRBJ1-4 and V is TRBV7-9, with D hard to call. Looked up from germline, CDR1 is SEHNR and CDR2 is FQNEAQ (reference sequence). The germline V and J ends were trimmed by 2 bases and 0 bases, with 4 bases remaining between them. There are 14 residues in the CDR3. CDR3 amino acids: CASSLPTTNEKLFF. The DNA for the CDR3 is TGTGCCAGCAGCTTACCGACAACTAATGAAAAACTGTTTTTT.

This clone was picked up one time. This chain connects TRBV2 to TRBJ2-4, with 10 bases matching TRBD1. J was trimmed by 5 bases and V by 7 bases; bases with no gene match: 14. Germline CDR1 is SNHLY and CDR2 is FYNNEI. The CDR3 covers 17 residues. CDR3 bases: TGTGCCAGCATCGAGTTTTCTACCGGGACAGGGGAAAACATTCAGTACTTC. It is translated as CASIEFSTGTGENIQYF. The entire variable domain, with the rest obtained from reference TRBV2 and TRBJ2-4, is as follows: EPEVTQTPSHQVTQMGQEVILRCVPISNHLYFYWYRQILGQKVEFLVSFYNNEISEKSEIFDDQFSVERPDGSNFTLKIRSTKLEDSAMYFCASIEFSTGTGENIQYFGAGTRLSVL.

The rearrangement links TRBV30 to TRBJ1-1; possibly TRBD1 for D (5 bases). Trimming removed 5 bases from V and 1 base from J, with 14 bases in between. Germline V gives CDR1 GTSNPN, CDR2 SVGIG (reference sequence). The CDR3 totals 14 residues. This CDR3 reads CAWSEGMENTEAFF. CDR3 coding DNA: TGTGCCTGGTCGGAGGGGATGGAGAACACTGAAGCTTTCTTT.

The J gene is TRBJ2-5, the V gene TRBV5-5; D possibly corresponds to TRBD1 (5 bases). With 2 bases removed from V and 4 bases from J, the gap between germline ends came to 12 bases. The V gene's germline CDR1 is SGHKS and CDR2 YYEKEE (reference sequence). CDR3 length: 14 amino acids. CDR3 sequence reads: CASSFSTERETQYF. The CDR3 DNA reads TGTGCCAGCAGCTTTTCGACAGAACGAGAGACCCAGTACTTC.

The chain is built from TRBV4-1 and TRBJ2-1; weak D call: TRBD2 (6 bases). CDR1 is MGHRA and CDR2 is YSYEKL in the germline V gene. This CDR3 contains 16 residues. Deletions cut 0 bases from V and 10 bases from J, with 19 bases between. The CDR3, as DNA: TGCGCCAGCAGCCAAGATCAGCTGGGGGGAGTGGCCGAGCAGTTCTTC. This sequence encodes CASSQDQLGGVAEQFF.

This CDR3 is CAISFDRLSGNTIYF. The CDR3 region has the DNA TGTGCCATCAGCTTCGACAGGCTCTCTGGAAACACCATATATTTT. The chain links TRBV10-3 to TRBJ1-3; weak D call: TRBD1 (6 bases). The CDR3 contains 15 residues. Trimming cost V 6 bases and J 0 bases, with 12 bases left between them. Germline CDR1 is ENHRY and CDR2 is SYGVKD.

The V and J genes are TRBV18 and TRBJ2-7, with 7 bases fitting TRBD1. Looked up from germline, CDR1 is KGHSH and CDR2 is LQKENI. With V trimmed by 5 bases and J by 5 bases, 6 bases remained unmatched. The CDR3 runs to 13 residues. The CDR3 sequence is CASSAGTANEQYF. For the CDR3, the DNA is TGTGCCAGCTCAGCCGGGACAGCCAACGAGCAGTACTTC.

The chain is built from TRBV24-1 and TRBJ2-5; 9 nucleotides match TRBD1. The CDR3 runs 15 residues. After removal of 4 bases from V and 5 bases from J, the junction contained 7 bases not matched to a gene. Germline lookup yields CDR1 KGHDR and CDR2 SFDVKD. CDR3 sequence reads: CATSDPGQGDETQYF. DNA of the CDR3: TGTGCCACCAGTGACCCGGGACAGGGCGATGAGACCCAGTACTTC.

The V call is TRBV5-1, the J call TRBJ2-1; TRBD2 aligns across 7 bases. This CDR3 region has 16 residues. The J segment lost 0 bases and the V segment lost 4 bases, leaving 7 bases of the junction unmatched. CDR1 and CDR2 (germline): SGHRS, YFSETQ. The CDR3 is CASSLIGGSSYNEQFF. CDR3 DNA sequence: TGCGCCAGCAGCCTGATTGGCGGGAGCTCCTACAATGAGCAGTTCTTC. Full variable domain (outside the CDR3, taken from reference TRBV5-1 and TRBJ2-1): KAGVTQTPRYLIKTRGQQVTLSCSPISGHRSVSWYQQTPGQGLQFLFEYFSETQRNKGNFPGRFSGRQFSNSRSEMNVSTLELGDSALYLCASSLIGGSSYNEQFFGPGTRLTVL.

For the CDR3, the DNA is TGTGCCAGCAGCTTGGCCCAACGCCAAGAGACCCAGTACTTC. It is translated as CASSLAQRQETQYF. This sequence joins TRBV5-4 and TRBJ2-5; D gene uncertain. V was pared by 0 bases and J by 1 base, with 7 bases between. This CDR3 has 14 residues. Germline CDR1 and CDR2: SGHNT and YYREEE (reference sequence).

The chain links TRBV11-2 to TRBJ2-7; D not resolved. Germline V gene data show CDR1 as SGHAT and CDR2 as FQNNGV. V was cut by 4 bases and J by 2 bases, with 9 bases left in between. There are 13 residues in the CDR3. CDR3 DNA: TGTGCCAGCAGCTCCTTTTCTACCTACGAGCAGTACTTC. It encodes CASSSFSTYEQYF. The full variable domain, its missing parts supplied by reference TRBV11-2 and TRBJ2-7, is EAGVAQSPRYKIIEKRQSVAFWCNPISGHATLYWYQQILGQGPKLLIQFQNNGVVDDSQLPKDRFSAERLKGVDSTLKIQPAKLEDSAVYLCASSSFSTYEQYFGPGTRLTVT.

The chain recombines TRBV10-1 with TRBJ2-1, with a tentative D call TRBD1 (5 bases). This CDR3 is built from 13 residues. Trimming pared 2 bases from V and 9 bases from J, leaving 11 bases between. The V gene's germline CDR1 is WNHNN and CDR2 SYGVQD (reference sequence). CDR3 amino acids: CASSEVSRGEQFF. For the CDR3, the DNA is TGCGCCAGCAGTGAGGTCTCTAGGGGTGAGCAGTTCTTC.

V is TRBV19 and J is TRBJ2-1, with 8 bases matching TRBD2. This CDR3 has 15 amino acids. The junction had 6 bases not matched to a gene; V was cut back by 4 bases and J by 4 bases. Looked up from germline, CDR1 is LNHDA and CDR2 is SQIVND (reference sequence). CDR3: CASSTVAGFYNEQFF. The CDR3 DNA follows: TGTGCCAGTAGTACGGTAGCGGGATTTTACAATGAGCAGTTCTTC.

This clone appeared a single time. The chain carries TRBV10-3 and TRBJ1-6; TRBD1 aligns across 9 bases. Unmatched junction bases numbered 5, after V lost 4 bases and J lost 7 bases. The germline gives CDR1 ENHRY, CDR2 SYGVKD. The CDR3 has 15 amino acids. CDR3 sequence (DNA): TGTGCCATCAGTGGCCAAACAGGGGGCAATTCACCCCTCCACTTT. Translation gives CAISGQTGGNSPLHF.